This TCR beta chain was identified in a study of vaccination and CD4 T cells after COVID-19. In the study overall: The makeup of the convalescents was six males and four females, two of them Hispanic. The authors used overlapping spike peptides from SARS-CoV-2, HCoV-NL63, HCoV-OC43 and HCoV-229E to stimulate cells.

Time point meaning: late sampling 161 to 241 days after vaccination in three convalescent patients. Treatment in this sample: approximately nine-day PBMC culture with coronavirus spike peptide pools or control peptides (ViraFEST assay). Oncomine TCR Beta short-read sequencing was applied to DNA from cultured CD4+ T cells. Genomic DNA was isolated from CD4+ T cells that had been cultured. From the PCR reads, TCRdb called clonotypes with MiXCR, one entry per CDR3 protein. The sample includes 15,000 to 20,000 distinct CDR3 sequences, 44% seen only once; the top ten take 15% to 20%. Germline V gene sequence: CDR1 DFQATT, CDR2 SNEGSKA (reference sequence). The CDR3 runs to 13 residues. With 3 bases removed from V and 3 bases from J, the gap between germline ends came to 11 bases. In the case of this clonotype: What it recognizes is unknown.

The J gene is TRBJ1-2, the V gene TRBV20-1; TRBD1 is a possible D gene (5 bases). The sequences come from CD4+ T cells from blood, cultured in vitro, collected about 7 months after SARS-CoV-2 vaccination. The sequence was obtained from a human donor who had recovered from COVID-19. The CDR3 sequence: CSASQGYYYGYTF. The CDR3 region has the DNA TGCAGTGCTAGTCAGGGCTACTACTATGGCTACACCTTC.